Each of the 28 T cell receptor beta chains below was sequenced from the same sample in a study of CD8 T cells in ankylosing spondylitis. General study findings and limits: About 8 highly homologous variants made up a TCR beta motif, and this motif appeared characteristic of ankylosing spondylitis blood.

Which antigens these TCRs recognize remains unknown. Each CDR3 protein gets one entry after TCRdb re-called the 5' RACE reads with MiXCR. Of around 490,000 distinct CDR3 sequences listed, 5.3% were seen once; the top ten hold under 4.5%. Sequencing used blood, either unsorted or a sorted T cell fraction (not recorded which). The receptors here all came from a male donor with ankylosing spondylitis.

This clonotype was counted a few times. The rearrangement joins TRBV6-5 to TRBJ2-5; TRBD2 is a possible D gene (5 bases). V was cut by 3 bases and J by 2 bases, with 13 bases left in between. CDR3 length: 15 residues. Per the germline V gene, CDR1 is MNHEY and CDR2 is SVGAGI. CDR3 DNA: TGTGCCAGCAGTTATCCAGGAGGAGGTCAAGAGACCCAGTACTTC. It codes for CASSYPGGGQETQYF.

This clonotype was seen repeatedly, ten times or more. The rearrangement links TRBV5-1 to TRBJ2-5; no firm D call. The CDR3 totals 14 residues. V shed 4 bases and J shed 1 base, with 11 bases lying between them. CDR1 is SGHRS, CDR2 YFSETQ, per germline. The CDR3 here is CASSPVAIQETQYF. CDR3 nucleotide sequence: TGCGCCAGCAGCCCGGTGGCGATCCAAGAGACCCAGTACTTC.

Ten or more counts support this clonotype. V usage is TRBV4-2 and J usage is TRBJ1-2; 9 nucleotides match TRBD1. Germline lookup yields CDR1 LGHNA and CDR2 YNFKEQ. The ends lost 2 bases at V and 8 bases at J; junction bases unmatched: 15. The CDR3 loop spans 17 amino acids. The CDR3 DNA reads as TGTGCCAGCAGCCAAAGACATAACAGGGGGCCCGACCTGGGCTACACCTTC. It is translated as CASSQRHNRGPDLGYTF.

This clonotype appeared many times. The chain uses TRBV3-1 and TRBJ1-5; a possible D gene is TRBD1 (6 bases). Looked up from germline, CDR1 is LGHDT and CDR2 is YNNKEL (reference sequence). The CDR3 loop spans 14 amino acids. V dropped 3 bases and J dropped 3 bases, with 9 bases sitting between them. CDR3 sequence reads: CASSQYRDNQPQHF. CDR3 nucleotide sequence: TGTGCCAGCAGCCAGTACAGGGACAATCAGCCCCAGCATTTT.

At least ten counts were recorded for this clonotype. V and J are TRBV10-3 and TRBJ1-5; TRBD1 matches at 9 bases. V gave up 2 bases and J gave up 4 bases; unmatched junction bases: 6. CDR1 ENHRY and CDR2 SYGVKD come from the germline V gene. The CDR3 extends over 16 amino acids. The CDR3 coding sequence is TGTGCCATCAGTGAGCGGGGACAGGGCCTTAATCAGCCCCAGCATTTT. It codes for CAISERGQGLNQPQHF.

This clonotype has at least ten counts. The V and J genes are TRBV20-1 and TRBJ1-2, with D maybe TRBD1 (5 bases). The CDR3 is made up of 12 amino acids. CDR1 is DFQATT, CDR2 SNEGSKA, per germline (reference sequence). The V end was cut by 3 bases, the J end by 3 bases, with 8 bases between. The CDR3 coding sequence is TGCAGTGCTAGTCAGGGCGACTATGGCTACACCTTC. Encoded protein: CSASQGDYGYTF.

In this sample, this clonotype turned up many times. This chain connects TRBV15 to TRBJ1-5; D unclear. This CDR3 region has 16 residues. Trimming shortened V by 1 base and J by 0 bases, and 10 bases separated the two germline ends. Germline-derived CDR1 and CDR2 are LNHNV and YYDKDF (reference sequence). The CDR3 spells CATSRGESFSNQPQHF. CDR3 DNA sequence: TGTGCCACCAGCAGAGGGGAGTCTTTTAGCAATCAGCCCCAGCATTTT.

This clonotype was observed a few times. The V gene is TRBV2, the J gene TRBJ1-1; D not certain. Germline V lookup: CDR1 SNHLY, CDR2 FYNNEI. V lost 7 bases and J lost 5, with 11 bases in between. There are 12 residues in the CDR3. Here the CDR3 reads CASIVKLTEAFF. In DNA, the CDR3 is TGTGCCAGCATAGTAAAGCTTACTGAAGCTTTCTTT.

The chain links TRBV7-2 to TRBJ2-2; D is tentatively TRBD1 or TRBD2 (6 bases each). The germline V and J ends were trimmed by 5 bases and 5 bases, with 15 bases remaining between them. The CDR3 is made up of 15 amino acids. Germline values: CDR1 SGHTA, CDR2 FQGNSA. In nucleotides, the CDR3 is TGTGCCAGCAGCAGGGGGGTTACAGGGACCGGGGAGCTGTTTTTT. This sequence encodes CASSRGVTGTGELFF.

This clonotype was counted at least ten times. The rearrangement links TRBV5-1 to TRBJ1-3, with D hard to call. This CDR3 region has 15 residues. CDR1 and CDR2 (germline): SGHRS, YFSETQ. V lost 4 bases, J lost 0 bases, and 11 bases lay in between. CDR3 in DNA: TGCGCCAGCAGCCTCTCGGGATACTCTGGAAACACCATATATTTT. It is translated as CASSLSGYSGNTIYF.

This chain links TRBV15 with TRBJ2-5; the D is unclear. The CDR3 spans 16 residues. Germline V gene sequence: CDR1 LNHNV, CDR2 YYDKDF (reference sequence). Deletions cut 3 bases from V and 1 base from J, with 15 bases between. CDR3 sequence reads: CATSSSVGTVQETQYF. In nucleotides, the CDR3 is TGTGCCACCAGCAGTTCCGTCGGAACAGTCCAAGAGACCCAGTACTTC.

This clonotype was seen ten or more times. The CDR3 sequence: CASSLNRDGIFRVDTEAFF. In DNA form, the CDR3 reads TGTGCCAGCAGCCTTAACCGGGACGGGATTTTTAGAGTCGACACTGAAGCTTTCTTT. This chain joins TRBV4-2 and TRBJ1-1; tentative D call: TRBD1 (5 bases). Trimming removed 4 bases from V and 3 bases from J, with 27 bases in between. CDR3 size: 19 residues. CDR1 is LGHNA, CDR2 YNFKEQ, per germline.

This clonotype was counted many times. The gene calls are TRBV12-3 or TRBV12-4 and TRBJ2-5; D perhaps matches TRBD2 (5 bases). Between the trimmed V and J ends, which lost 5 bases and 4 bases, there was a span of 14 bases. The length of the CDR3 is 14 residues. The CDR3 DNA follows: TGTGCCAGCAGTCTCCGGACTGAACGAGAGACCCAGTACTTC. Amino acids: CASSLRTERETQYF.

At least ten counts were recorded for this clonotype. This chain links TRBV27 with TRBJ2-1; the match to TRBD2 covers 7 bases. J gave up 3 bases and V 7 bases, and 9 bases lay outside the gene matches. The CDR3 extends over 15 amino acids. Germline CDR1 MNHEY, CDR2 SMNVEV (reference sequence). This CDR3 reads CASTKLSSGYNEQFF. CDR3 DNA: TGTGCCAGCACCAAACTTTCTAGCGGCTACAATGAGCAGTTCTTC.

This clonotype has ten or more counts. For the CDR3, the DNA is TGTGCCAGCAGTTTATACGGTAACTTACGCACAGATACGCAGTATTTT. Its translation: CASSLYGNLRTDTQYF. The V gene is TRBV27, the J gene TRBJ2-3; D not resolved. The CDR3 is made up of 16 amino acids. The germline V gene encodes CDR1 MNHEY and CDR2 SMNVEV (reference sequence). The germline V and J ends were trimmed by 1 base and 1 base, with 12 bases remaining between them.

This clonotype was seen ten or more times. In DNA, the CDR3 is TGCAGCGTTGTTGGCAGGGGCCGCCAAGAGACCCAGTACTTC. It encodes CSVVGRGRQETQYF. This chain connects TRBV29-1 to TRBJ2-5; weak D call: TRBD1 (6 bases). Germline loops: CDR1 SQVTM, CDR2 ANQGSEA. Trimming removed 4 bases at V and 1 base at J, with 13 bases between. The CDR3 length is 14 residues.

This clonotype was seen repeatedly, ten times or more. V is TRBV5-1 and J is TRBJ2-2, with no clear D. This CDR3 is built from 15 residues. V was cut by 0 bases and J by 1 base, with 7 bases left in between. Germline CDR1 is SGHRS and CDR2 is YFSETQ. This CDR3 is CASSLGFGNTGELFF. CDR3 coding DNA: TGCGCCAGCAGCTTGGGGTTCGGGAACACCGGGGAGCTGTTTTTT.

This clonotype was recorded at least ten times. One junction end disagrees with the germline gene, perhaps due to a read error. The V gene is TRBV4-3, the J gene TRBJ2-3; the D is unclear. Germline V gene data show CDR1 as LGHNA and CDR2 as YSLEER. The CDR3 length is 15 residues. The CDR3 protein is CASSQVNSRIDTQYF. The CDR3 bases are TGCGCCAGCAGTCAAGTGAACAGCCGAATAGATACGCAGTATTTT.

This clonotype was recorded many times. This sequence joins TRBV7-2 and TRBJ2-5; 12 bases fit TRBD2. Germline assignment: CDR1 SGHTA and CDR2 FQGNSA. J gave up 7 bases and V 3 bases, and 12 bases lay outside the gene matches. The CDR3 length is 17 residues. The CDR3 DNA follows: TGTGCCAGCAGCTTGCAATCCGGACTAGCGGGATTGGGGACCCAGTACTTC. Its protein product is CASSLQSGLAGLGTQYF.

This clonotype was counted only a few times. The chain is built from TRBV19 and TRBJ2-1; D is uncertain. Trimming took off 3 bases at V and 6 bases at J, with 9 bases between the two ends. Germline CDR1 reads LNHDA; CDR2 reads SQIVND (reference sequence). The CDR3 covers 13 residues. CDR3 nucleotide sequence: TGTGCCAGTAGTATGAGTAGGGTCAATGAGCAGTTCTTC. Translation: CASSMSRVNEQFF.

CDR3: CASTFADEQYF. Written as DNA, the CDR3 is TGTGCCAGCACCTTCGCGGACGAGCAGTACTTC. The V gene is TRBV7-9, the J gene TRBJ2-7; D is ambiguous. Germline CDR1 and CDR2: SEHNR and FQNEAQ (reference sequence). The CDR3 loop spans 11 amino acids. Trimming removed 7 bases from V and 5 bases from J, with 9 bases in between.

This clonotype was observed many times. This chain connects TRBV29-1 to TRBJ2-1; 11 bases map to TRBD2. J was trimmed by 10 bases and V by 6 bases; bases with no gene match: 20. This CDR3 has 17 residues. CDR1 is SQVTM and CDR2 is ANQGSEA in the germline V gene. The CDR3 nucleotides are TGCAGCGTGGACCTCTTGGGACTAGCGGACGTGGGGGGGGAGCAGTTCTTC. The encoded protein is CSVDLLGLADVGGEQFF.

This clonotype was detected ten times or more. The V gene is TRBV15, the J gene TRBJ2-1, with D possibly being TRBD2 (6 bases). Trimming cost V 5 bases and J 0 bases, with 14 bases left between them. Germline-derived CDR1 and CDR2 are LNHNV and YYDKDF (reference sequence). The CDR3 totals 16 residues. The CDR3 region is CATSGLDYSSYNEQFF. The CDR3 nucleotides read TGTGCCACCAGCGGACTGGACTACAGCTCCTACAATGAGCAGTTCTTC.

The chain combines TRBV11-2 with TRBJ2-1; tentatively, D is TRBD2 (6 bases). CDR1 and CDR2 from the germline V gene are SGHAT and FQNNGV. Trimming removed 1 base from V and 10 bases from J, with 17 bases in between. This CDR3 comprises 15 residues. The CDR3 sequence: CASSLVGGTSGEQFF. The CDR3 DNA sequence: TGTGCCAGCAGCTTAGTTGGGGGAACCAGCGGGGAGCAGTTCTTC.

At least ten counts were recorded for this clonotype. The CDR3 coding sequence is TGCGCCAGCAGCTTGAATCGGAGAGATACGCAGTATTTT. Encoded protein: CASSLNRRDTQYF. The chain combines TRBV5-1 with TRBJ2-3; D call uncertain. Germline loops: CDR1 SGHRS, CDR2 YFSETQ. CDR3 length equals 13 residues. The germline V and J ends were trimmed by 1 base and 5 bases, with 8 bases remaining between them.

Here the CDR3 reads CASSRGRALSSYNEQFF. The CDR3 DNA sequence: TGCGCCAGCAGCAGGGGGCGAGCGTTGAGCTCCTACAATGAGCAGTTCTTC. The gene calls are TRBV5-1 and TRBJ2-1; 7 nucleotides line up with TRBD1. Germline assignment: CDR1 SGHRS and CDR2 YFSETQ. The CDR3 extends over 17 amino acids. After removal of 4 bases from V and 0 bases from J, the junction contained 10 bases not matched to a gene.

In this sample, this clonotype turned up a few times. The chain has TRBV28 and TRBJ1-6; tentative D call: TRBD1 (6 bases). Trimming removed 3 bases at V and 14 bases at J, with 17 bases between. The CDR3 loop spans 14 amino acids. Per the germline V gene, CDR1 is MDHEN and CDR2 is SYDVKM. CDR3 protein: CASSLVRGSSALHF. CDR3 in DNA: TGTGCCAGCAGTTTGGTCAGGGGAAGTTCGGCCCTCCACTTT.

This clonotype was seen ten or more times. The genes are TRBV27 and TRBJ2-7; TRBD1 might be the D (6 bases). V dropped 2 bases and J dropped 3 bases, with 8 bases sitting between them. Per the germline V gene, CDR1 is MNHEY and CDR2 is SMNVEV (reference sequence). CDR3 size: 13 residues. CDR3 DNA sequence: TGTGCCAGCAGTTTAGACAGGCACTACGAGCAGTACTTC. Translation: CASSLDRHYEQYF.